This TCR beta chain was identified in a study of OX40 agonist ivuxolimab in advanced cancers. Concerning this clone: Its antigen remains unknown.

Profiling relied on immunoSEQ multiplex PCR, and the TCRdb table lists in-frame clones only, not all of them. The sample includes tens of thousands of clones, 94% of them seen just once. Study results and caveats: Partly responding patients at 0.1-3.0 mg/kg showed some of the smallest clonal expansion.

V was clipped by 6 bases and J by 9 bases; unmatched bases: 14. Looked up from germline, CDR1 is MNHEY and CDR2 is SMNVEV (reference sequence). CDR3 size: 14 residues. The specimen comprised CD4+ or CD8+ T cells sorted from blood, sampled in a trial of the OX40 agonist ivuxolimab. The TCR originated in an adult with an advanced solid tumor such as melanoma, head and neck, liver or kidney cancer. The rearrangement joins TRBV27 to TRBJ2-7; 7 nucleotides match TRBD2. In nucleotides, the CDR3 is TGTGCCAGCAGCCCTGGACTAGGGCATGGAGGGCAGTACTTC. Amino acids: CASSPGLGHGGQYF.